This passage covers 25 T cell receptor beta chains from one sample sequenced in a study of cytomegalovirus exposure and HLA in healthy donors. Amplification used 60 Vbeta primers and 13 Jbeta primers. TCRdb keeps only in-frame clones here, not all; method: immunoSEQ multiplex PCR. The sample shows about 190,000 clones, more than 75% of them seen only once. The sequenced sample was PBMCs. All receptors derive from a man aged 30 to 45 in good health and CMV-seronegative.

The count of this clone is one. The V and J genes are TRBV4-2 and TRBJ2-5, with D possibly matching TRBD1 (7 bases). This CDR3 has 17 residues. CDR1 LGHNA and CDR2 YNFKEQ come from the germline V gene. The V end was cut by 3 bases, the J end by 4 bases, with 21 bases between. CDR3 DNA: TGTGCCAGCAGCCATGAAGGAGGGGGGCAGGGGGGAGAGACCCAGTACTTC. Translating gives CASSHEGGGQGGETQYF.

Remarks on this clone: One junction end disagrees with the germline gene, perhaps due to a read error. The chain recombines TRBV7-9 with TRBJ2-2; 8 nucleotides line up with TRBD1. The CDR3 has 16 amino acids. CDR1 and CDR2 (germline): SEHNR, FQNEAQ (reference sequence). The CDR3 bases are TGTTCCAGCAGCAAACTGGGACAGGCGAACACCGGGGAGCTGTTTTTT. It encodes CSSSKLGQANTGELFF. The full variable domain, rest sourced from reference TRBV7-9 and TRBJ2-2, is DTGVSQNPRHKITKRGQNVTFRCDPISEHNRLYWYRQTLGQGPEFLTYFQNEAQLEKSRLLSDRFSAERPKGSFSTLEIQRTEQGDSAMYLCSSSKLGQANTGELFFGEGSRLTVL.

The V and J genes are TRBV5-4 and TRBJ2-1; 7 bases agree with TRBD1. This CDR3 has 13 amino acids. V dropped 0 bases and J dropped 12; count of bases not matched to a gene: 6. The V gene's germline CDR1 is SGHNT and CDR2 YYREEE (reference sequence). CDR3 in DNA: TGTGCCAGCAGCTTGGTTGACAGGGACGGGCAGTTCTTC. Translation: CASSLVDRDGQFF.

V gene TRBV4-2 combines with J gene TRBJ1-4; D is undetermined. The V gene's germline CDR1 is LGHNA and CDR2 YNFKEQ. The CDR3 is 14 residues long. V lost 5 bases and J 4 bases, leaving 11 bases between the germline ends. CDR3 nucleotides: TGTGCCAGCAGCTTACAGAATCTTAATGAAAAACTGTTTTTT. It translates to CASSLQNLNEKLFF.

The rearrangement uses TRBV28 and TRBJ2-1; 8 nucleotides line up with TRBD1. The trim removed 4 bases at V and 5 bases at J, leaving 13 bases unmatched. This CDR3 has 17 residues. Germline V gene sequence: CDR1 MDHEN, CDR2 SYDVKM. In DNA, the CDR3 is TGTGCCAGCAGTTCCATAAGAACGGACAGGGCTAACAATGAGCAGTTCTTC. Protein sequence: CASSSIRTDRANNEQFF.

Written as DNA, the CDR3 is TGTGCCAGCAGCAAGGAGATGACAGATACGCAGTATTTT. Its translation: CASSKEMTDTQYF. The chain carries TRBV7-9 and TRBJ2-3, with D hard to call. Deletions cut 5 bases from V and 3 bases from J, with 9 bases between. The CDR3 has 13 residues. Germline CDR1 and CDR2: SEHNR and FQNEAQ (reference sequence).

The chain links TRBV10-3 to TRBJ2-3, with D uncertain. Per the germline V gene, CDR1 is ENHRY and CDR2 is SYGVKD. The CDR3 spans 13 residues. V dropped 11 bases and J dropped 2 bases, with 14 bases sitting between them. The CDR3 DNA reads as TGTGCCCTAAAGGAAACAGACACAGATACGCAGTATTTT. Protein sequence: CALKETDTDTQYF.

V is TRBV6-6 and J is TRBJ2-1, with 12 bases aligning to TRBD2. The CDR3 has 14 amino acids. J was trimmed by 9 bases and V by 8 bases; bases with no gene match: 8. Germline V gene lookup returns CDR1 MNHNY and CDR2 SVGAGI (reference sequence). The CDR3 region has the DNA TGTGCCAGCGTACTAGCGGGAGGAGCGGTTGAGCAGTTCTTC. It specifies CASVLAGGAVEQFF.

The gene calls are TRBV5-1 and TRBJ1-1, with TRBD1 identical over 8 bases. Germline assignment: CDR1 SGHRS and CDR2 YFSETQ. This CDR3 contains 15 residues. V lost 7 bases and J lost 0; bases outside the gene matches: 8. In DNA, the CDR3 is TGCGCCAGCGCTCAGACAGGGGCCCTGAACACTGAAGCTTTCTTT. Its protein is CASAQTGALNTEAFF.

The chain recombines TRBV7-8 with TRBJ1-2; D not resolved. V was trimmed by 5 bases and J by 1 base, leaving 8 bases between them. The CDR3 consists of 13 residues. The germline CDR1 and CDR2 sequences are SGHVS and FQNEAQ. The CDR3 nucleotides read TGTGCCAGCAGCGGCCCGTTTAACTATGGCTACACCTTC. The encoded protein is CASSGPFNYGYTF.

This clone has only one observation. CDR3 sequence: CASSYWDSLEAFF. In DNA form, the CDR3 reads TGTGCCAGCAGTTACTGGGACAGCCTAGAAGCTTTCTTT. The chain couples TRBV6-5 to TRBJ1-1; 7 bases fit TRBD1. The CDR3 runs to 13 residues. Germline loops: CDR1 MNHEY, CDR2 SVGAGI. V was clipped by 1 base and J by 8 bases; unmatched bases: 4.

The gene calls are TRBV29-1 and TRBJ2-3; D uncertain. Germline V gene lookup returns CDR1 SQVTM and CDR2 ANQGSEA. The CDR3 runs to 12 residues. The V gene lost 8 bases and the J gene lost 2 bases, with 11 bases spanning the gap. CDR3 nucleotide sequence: TGCAGCCCCGTACTGTTCACAGATACGCAGTATTTT. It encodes CSPVLFTDTQYF.

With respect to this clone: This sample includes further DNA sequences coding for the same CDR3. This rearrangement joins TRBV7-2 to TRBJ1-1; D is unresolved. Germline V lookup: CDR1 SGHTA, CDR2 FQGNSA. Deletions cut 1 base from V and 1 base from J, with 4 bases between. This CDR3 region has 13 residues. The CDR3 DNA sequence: TGTGCCAGCAGCTTAGGACAGAACACTGAAGCTTTCTTT. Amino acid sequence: CASSLGQNTEAFF.

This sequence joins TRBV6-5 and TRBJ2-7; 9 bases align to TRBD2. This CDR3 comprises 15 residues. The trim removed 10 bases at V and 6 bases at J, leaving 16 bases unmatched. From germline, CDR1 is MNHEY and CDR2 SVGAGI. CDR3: CATSGGGRARSEQYF. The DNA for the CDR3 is TGTGCCACTTCGGGGGGCGGGAGGGCCAGATCCGAGCAGTACTTC.

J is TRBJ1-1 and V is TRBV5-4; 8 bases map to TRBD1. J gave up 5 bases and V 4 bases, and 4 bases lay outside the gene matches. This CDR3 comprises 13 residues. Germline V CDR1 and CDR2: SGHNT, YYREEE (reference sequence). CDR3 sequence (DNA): TGTGCCAGCAGCGGCAGGGGGCAAACTGAAGCTTTCTTT. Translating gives CASSGRGQTEAFF.

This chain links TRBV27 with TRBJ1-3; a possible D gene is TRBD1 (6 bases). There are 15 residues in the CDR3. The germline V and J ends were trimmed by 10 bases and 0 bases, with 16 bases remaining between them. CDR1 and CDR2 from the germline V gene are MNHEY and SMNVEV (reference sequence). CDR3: CAILFGQLSGNTIYF. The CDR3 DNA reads TGTGCCATCCTTTTCGGACAGCTCTCTGGAAACACCATATATTTT.

The CDR3 DNA reads TGTGCCAGTCGACTAGCCAGTGAGTTTGCCAAAAACATTCAGTACTTC. Residues: CASRLASEFAKNIQYF. This sequence joins TRBV28 and TRBJ2-4; the match to TRBD2 covers 7 bases. V lost 9 bases, J lost 1 base, and 12 bases stayed unmatched. The CDR3 is 16 amino acids. Germline values: CDR1 MDHEN, CDR2 SYDVKM.

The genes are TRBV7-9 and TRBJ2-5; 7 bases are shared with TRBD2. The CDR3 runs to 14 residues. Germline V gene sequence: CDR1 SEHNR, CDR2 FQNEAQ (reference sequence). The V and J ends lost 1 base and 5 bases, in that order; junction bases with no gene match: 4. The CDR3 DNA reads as TGTGCCAGCAGCTTAGTGGCGGGGGTCGAGACCCAGTACTTC. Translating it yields CASSLVAGVETQYF.

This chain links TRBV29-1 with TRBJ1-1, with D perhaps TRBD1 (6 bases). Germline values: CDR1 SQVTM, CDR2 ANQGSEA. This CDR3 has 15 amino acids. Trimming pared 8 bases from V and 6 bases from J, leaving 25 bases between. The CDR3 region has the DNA TGCAGCTCCACGCGCTCGGGGGGCACGTGGTCTGAAGCTTTCTTT. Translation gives CSSTRSGGTWSEAFF.

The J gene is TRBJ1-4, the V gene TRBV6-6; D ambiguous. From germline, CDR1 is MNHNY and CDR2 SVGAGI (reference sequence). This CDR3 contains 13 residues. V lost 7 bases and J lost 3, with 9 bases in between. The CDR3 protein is CASILGSNEKLFF. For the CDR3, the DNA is TGTGCCAGCATTCTCGGGTCTAATGAAAAACTGTTTTTT.

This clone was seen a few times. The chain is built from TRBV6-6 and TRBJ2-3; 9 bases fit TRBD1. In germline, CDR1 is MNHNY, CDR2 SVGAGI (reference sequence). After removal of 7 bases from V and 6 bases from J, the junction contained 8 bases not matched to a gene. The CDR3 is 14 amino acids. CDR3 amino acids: CASKGQGWRDTQYF. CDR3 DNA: TGTGCCAGCAAAGGACAGGGGTGGCGGGATACGCAGTATTTT.

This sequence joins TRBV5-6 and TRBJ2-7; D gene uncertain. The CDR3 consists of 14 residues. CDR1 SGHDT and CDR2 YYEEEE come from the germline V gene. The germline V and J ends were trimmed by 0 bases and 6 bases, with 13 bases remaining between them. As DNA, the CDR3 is TGTGCCAGCAGCTTGGTGGGCAGGTCGCGCGAGCAGTACTTC. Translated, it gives CASSLVGRSREQYF.

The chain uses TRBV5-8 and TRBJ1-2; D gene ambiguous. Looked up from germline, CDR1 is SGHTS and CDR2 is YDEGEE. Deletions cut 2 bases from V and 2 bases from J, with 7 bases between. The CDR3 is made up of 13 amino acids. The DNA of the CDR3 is TGTGCCAGCAGCTTACCCCAGAACTATGGCTACACCTTC. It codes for CASSLPQNYGYTF. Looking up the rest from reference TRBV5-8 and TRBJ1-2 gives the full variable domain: EAGVTQSPTHLIKTRGQQATLRCSPISGHTSVYWYQQALGLGLQFLLWYDEGEERNRGNFPPRFSGRQFPNYSSELNVNALELEDSALYLCASSLPQNYGYTFGSGTRLTVV.

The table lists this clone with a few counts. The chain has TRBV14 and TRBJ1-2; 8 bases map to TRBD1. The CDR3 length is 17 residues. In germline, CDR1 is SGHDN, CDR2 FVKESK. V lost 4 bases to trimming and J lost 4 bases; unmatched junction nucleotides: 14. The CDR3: CASSPGGTGAFFYGYTF. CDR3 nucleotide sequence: TGTGCCAGCAGCCCCGGGGGGACAGGCGCCTTCTTCTATGGCTACACCTTC.

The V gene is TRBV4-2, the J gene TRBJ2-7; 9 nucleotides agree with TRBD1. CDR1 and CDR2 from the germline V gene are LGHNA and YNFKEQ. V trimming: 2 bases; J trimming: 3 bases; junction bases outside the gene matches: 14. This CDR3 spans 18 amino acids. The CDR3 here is CASSQLSEGTGTFYEQYF. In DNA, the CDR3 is TGTGCCAGCAGCCAACTTTCCGAAGGGACAGGGACCTTCTACGAGCAGTACTTC.